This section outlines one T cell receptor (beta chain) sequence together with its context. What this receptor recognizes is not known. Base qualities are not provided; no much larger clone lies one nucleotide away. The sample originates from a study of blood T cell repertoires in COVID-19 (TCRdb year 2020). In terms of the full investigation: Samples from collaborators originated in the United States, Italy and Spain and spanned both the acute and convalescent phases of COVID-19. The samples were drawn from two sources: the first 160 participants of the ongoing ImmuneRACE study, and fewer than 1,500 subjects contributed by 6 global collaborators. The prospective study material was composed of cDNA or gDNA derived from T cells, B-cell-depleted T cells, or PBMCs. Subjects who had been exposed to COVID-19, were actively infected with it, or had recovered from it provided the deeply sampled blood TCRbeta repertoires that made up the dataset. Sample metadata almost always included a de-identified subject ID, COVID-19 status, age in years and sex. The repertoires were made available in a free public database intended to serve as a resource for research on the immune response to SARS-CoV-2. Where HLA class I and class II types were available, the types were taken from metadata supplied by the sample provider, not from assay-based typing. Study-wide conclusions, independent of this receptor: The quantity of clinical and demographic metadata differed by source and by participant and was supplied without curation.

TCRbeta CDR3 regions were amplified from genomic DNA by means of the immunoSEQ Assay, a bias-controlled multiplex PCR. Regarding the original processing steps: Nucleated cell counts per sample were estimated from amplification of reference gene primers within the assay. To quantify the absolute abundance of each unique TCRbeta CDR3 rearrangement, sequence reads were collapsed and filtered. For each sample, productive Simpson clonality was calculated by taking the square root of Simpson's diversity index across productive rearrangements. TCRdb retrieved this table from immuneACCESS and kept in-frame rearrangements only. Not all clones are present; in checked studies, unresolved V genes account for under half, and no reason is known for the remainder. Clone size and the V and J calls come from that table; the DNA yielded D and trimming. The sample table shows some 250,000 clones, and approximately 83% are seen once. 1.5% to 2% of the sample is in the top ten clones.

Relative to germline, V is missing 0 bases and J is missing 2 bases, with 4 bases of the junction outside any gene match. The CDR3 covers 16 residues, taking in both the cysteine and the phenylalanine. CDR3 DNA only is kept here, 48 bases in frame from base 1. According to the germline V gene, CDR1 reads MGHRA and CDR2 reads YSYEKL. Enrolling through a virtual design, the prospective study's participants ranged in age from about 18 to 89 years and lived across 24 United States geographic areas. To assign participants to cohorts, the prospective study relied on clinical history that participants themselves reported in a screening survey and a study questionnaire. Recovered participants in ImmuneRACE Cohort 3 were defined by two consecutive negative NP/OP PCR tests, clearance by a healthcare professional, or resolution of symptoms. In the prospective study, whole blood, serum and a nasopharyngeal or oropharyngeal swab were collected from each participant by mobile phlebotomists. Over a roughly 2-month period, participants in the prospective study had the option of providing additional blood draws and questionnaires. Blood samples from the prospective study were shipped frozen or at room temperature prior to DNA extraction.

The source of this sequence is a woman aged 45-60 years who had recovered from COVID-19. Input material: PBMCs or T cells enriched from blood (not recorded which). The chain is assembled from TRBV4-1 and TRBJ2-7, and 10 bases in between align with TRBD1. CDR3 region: CASSQESGTGAYEQYF. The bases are TGCGCCAGCAGCCAAGAGAGTGGGACAGGGGCCTACGAGCAGTACTTC.